These 8 T cell receptor beta chains share one sample of origin, sequenced in a study of blood T cell repertoires in COVID-19. Method: immunoSEQ multiplex PCR; TCRdb's copy keeps in-frame clones and lacks some. The table lists over 150,000 clones, roughly 80% of them singletons. Sequenced material: peripheral blood. These receptors came from a man younger than 30 with active or convalescent COVID-19.

This clone was seen only once. V usage is TRBV6-4 and J usage is TRBJ2-3; TRBD1 matches at 7 bases. The CDR3 is 16 residues long. The germline CDR1 and CDR2 sequences are MRHNA and SNTAGT. Germline trimming cut 1 base from V and 3 bases from J; bases unmatched to any gene: 7. The CDR3 sequence: CASSDYRGRGTDTQYF. The CDR3 DNA follows: TGTGCCAGCAGTGACTACAGGGGAAGAGGGACAGATACGCAGTATTTT.

The chain recombines TRBV29-1 with TRBJ1-1; tentatively, D is TRBD1 (5 bases). Germline loops: CDR1 SQVTM, CDR2 ANQGSEA. The ends were cut back, 6 bases at V and 12 bases at J, with 17 bases in the middle. CDR3 length: 11 residues. The CDR3 nucleotides are TGCAGCGTAAGGGGCGATCCCTGGACTTTCTTT. It yields the protein CSVRGDPWTFF.

The chain joins TRBV4-3 to TRBJ2-1; D may be TRBD2 (6 bases). V was trimmed by 2 bases and J by 1 base, leaving 6 bases between them. CDR1 LGHNA and CDR2 YSLEER come from the germline V gene. This CDR3 spans 14 amino acids. The chain's CDR3 is CASSQLASYNEQFF. The CDR3 DNA sequence: TGCGCCAGCAGCCAACTAGCGTCCTACAATGAGCAGTTCTTC.

V gene TRBV5-1 combines with J gene TRBJ2-7; D is unresolved. Trimming took 0 bases from V and 2 from J, leaving 12 bases between them. CDR3 size: 15 residues. Germline CDR1 reads SGHRS; CDR2 reads YFSETQ. CDR3 sequence: CASSLGSVNPYEQYF. The CDR3, as DNA: TGCGCCAGCAGCTTGGGGTCAGTCAACCCCTACGAGCAGTACTTC.

The chain carries TRBV5-1 and TRBJ1-1, with unresolved D. The V end lost 7 bases, the J end lost 2 bases, and 9 bases lay between the germline ends. CDR1 SGHRS and CDR2 YFSETQ come from the germline V gene. The CDR3 covers 12 residues. CDR3 sequence reads: CASAAENTEAFF. The CDR3 coding sequence is TGCGCCAGCGCGGCGGAAAACACTGAAGCTTTCTTT.

The chain employs TRBV10-1 and TRBJ2-5, with 11 nucleotides matching TRBD2. Losses at the gene ends were 5 bases for V and 2 bases for J; bases not matched to a gene: 4. From germline, CDR1 is WNHNN and CDR2 SYGVQD (reference sequence). The length of the CDR3 is 15 residues. The CDR3 DNA follows: TGCGCCAGCAGTACCGGGACTAGCGGTCAAGAGACCCAGTACTTC. Its translation is CASSTGTSGQETQYF.

The gene calls are TRBV15 and TRBJ1-2; 9 bases fit TRBD1. Trimming removed 0 bases from V and 1 base from J; junction bases left unmatched: 9. The CDR3 is 18 amino acids. CDR1 and CDR2 (germline): LNHNV, YYDKDF (reference sequence). The chain's CDR3 is CATSRDKAVTGGNYGYTF. The CDR3 DNA follows: TGTGCCACCAGCAGAGATAAGGCGGTGACAGGGGGTAACTATGGCTACACCTTC.

The chain combines TRBV5-1 with TRBJ1-1; D perhaps matches TRBD1 (5 bases). Trimming cost V 4 bases and J 4 bases, with 17 bases left between them. The CDR3 consists of 15 residues. Per the germline V gene, CDR1 is SGHRS and CDR2 is YFSETQ. The CDR3 nucleotides read TGCGCCAGCAGCGGGGCTTACACGGGGGGCACTGAAGCTTTCTTT. It is translated as CASSGAYTGGTEAFF.